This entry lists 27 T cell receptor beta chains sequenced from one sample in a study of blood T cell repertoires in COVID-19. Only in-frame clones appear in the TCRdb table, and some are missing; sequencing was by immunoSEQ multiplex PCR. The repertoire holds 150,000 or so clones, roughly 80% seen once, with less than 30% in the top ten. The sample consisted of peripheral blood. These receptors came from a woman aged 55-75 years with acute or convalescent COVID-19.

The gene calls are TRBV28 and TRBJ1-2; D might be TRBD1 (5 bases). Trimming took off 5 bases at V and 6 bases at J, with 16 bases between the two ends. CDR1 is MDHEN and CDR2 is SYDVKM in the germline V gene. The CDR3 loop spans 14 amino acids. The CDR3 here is CASSPHTGGDGYTF. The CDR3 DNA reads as TGTGCCAGCAGTCCACACACGGGGGGAGATGGCTACACCTTC.

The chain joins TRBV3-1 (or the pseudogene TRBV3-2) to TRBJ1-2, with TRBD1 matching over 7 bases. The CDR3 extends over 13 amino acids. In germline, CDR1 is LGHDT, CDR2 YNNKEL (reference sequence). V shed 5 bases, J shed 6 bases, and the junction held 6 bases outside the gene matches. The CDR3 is CASSGDRDHGYTF. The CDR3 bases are TGTGCCAGCAGCGGCGACAGGGACCATGGCTACACCTTC.

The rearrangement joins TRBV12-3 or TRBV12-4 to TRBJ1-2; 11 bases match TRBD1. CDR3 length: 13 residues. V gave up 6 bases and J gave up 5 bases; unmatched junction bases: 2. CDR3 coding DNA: TGTGCCAGCAGCGGGACAGGGGGATATGGCTACACCTTC. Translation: CASSGTGGYGYTF.

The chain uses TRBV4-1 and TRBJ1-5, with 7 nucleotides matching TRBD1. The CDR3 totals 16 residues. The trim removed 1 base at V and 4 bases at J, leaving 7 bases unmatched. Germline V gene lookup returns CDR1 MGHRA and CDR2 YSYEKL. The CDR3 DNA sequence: TGCGCCAGCAGCCAAGTAAAGGGGGCGAGTAATCAGCCCCAGCATTTT. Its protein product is CASSQVKGASNQPQHF.

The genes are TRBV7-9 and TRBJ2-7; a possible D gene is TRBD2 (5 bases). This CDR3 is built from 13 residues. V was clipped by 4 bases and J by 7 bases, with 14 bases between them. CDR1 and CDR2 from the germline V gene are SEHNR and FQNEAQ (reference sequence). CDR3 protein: CASSSRTGGEQYF. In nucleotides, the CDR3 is TGTGCCAGCAGCTCCCGGACGGGCGGGGAGCAGTACTTC.

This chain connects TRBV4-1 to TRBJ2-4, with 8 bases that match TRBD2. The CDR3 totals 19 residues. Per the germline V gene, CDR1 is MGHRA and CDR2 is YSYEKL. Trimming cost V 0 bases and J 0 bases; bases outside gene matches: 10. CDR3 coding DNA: TGCGCCAGCAGCCAAGATTCCCCGGGGGGGCCGGTAGCCAAAAACATTCAGTACTTC. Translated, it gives CASSQDSPGGPVAKNIQYF.

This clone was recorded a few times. The CDR3 DNA sequence: TGTGCCAGCAGCAAACAGGGGGCTGGTTCACCCCTCCACTTT. It is translated as CASSKQGAGSPLHF. The chain uses TRBV7-8 and TRBJ1-6; 9 bases are shared with TRBD1. CDR1 is SGHVS and CDR2 is FQNEAQ in the germline V gene. The CDR3 covers 14 residues. The ends lost 5 bases at V and 9 bases at J; junction bases unmatched: 5.

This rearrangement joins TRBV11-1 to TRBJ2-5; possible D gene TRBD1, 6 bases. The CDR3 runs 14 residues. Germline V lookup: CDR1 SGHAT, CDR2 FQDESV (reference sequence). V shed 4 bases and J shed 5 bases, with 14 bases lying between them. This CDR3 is CASSSRTARETQYF. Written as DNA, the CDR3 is TGTGCCAGCAGCTCCCGGACAGCGAGGGAGACCCAGTACTTC. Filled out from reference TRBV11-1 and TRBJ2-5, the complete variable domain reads EAEVAQSPRYKITEKSQAVAFWCDPISGHATLYWYRQILGQGPELLVQFQDESVVDDSQLPKDRFSAERLKGVDSTLKIQPAELGDSAMYLCASSSRTARETQYFGPGTRLLVL.

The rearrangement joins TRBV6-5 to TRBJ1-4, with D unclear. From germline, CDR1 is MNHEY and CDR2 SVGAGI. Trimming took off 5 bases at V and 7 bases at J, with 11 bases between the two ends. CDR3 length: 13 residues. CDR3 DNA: TGTGCCAGCAGTAGGGCGCGGGGTGAAAAACTGTTTTTT. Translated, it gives CASSRARGEKLFF.

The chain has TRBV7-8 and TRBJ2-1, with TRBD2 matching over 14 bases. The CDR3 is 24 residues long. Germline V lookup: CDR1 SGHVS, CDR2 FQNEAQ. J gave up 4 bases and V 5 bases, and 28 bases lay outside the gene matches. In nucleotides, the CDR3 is TGTGCCAGCAGCCCCCCGCCGGGACAGGGGGCACTTGGACTAGCGGGGGGCGGGTACAATGAGCAGTTCTTC. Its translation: CASSPPPGQGALGLAGGGYNEQFF.

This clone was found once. CDR3 sequence (DNA): TGCGCCAGCAGCTTGACACCTAACTATGGCTACACCTTC. Translation: CASSLTPNYGYTF. The chain is built from TRBV5-1 and TRBJ1-2; D unresolved. Germline V gene data show CDR1 as SGHRS and CDR2 as YFSETQ. Trimming cost V 1 base and J 0 bases, with 4 bases left between them. CDR3 length equals 13 residues.

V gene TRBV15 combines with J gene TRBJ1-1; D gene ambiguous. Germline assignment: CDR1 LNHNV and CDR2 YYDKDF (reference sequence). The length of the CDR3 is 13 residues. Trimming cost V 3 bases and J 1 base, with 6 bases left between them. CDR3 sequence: CATSSRGNTEAFF. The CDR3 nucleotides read TGTGCCACCAGCAGCAGAGGGAACACTGAAGCTTTCTTT. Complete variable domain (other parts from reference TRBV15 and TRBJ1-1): DAMVIQNPRYQVTQFGKPVTLSCSQTLNHNVMYWYQQKSSQAPKLLFHYYDKDFNNEADTPDNFQSRRPNTSFCFLDIRSPGLGDTAMYLCATSSRGNTEAFFGQGTRLTVV.

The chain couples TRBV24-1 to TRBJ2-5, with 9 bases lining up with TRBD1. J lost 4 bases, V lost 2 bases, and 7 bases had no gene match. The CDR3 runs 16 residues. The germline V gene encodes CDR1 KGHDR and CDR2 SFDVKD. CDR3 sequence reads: CATSDSRTGELETQYF. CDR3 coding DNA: TGTGCCACCAGTGATTCTCGGACAGGGGAGTTAGAGACCCAGTACTTC.

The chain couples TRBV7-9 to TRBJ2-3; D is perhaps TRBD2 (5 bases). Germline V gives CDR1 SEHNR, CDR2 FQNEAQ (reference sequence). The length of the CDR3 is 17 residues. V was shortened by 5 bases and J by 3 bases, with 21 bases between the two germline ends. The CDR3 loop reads CASSPPFVAPRTDTQYF. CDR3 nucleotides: TGTGCCAGCAGCCCCCCGTTTGTAGCGCCAAGAACAGATACGCAGTATTTT.

The CDR3 nucleotides read TGCGCCAGCAGCTTGATCCGAGGTGGCATCACTGAAGCTTTCTTT. Amino acids: CASSLIRGGITEAFF. This chain joins TRBV5-1 and TRBJ1-1; no definite D call. The CDR3 has 15 residues. CDR1 and CDR2 from the germline V gene are SGHRS and YFSETQ. V gave up 1 base and J gave up 4 bases, with 14 bases separating them.

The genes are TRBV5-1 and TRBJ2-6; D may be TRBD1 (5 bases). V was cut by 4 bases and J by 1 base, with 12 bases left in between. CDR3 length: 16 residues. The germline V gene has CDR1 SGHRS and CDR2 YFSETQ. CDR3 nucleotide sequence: TGCGCCAGCAGCGCCCCAGGGTCTTCTGGGGCCAACGTCCTGACTTTC. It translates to CASSAPGSSGANVLTF.

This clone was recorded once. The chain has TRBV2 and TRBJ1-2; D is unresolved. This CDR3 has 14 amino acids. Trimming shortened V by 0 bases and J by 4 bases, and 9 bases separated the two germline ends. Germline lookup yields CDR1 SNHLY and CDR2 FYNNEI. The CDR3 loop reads CASSEASGIYGYTF. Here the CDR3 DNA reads TGTGCCAGCAGTGAAGCATCCGGGATCTATGGCTACACCTTC.

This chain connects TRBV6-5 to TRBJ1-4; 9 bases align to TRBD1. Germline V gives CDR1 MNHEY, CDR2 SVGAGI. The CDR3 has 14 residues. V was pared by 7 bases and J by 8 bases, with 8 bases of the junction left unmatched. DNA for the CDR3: TGTGCCAGCACTCCGGGACAGGGCCGCGAAAAACTGTTTTTT. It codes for CASTPGQGREKLFF.

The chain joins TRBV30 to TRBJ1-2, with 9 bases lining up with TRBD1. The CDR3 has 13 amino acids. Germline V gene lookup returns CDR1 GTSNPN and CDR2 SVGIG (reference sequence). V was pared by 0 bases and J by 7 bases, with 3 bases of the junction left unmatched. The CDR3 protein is CAWSVQGAGGYTF. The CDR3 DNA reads TGTGCCTGGAGTGTACAGGGGGCTGGTGGCTACACCTTC.

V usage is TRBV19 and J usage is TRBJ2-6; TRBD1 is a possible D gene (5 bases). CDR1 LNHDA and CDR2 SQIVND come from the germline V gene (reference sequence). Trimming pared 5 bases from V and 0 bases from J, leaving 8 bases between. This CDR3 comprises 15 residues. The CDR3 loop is CASSETDSGANVLTF. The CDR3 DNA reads TGTGCCAGTAGTGAGACAGACTCTGGGGCCAACGTCCTGACTTTC.

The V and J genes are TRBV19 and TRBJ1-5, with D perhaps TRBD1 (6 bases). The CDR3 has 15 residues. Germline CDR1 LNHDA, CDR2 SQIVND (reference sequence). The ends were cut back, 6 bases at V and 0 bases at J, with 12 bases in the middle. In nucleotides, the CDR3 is TGTGCCAGTAGATACCGGACAGATAGCAATCAGCCCCAGCATTTT. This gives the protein CASRYRTDSNQPQHF.

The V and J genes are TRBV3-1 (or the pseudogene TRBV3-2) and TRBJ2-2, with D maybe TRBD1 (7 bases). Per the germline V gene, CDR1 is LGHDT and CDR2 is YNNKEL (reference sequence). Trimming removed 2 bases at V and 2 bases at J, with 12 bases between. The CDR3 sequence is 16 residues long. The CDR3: CASSQRRDSNTGELFF. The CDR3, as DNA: TGTGCCAGCAGCCAAAGGCGGGACAGTAACACCGGGGAGCTGTTTTTT.

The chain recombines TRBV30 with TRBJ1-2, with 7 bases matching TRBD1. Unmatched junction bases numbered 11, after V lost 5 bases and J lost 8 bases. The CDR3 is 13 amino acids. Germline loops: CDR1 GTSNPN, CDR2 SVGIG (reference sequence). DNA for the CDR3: TGTGCCTGGGGATCGGGACAGCCCCAAGGCTACACCTTC. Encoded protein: CAWGSGQPQGYTF.

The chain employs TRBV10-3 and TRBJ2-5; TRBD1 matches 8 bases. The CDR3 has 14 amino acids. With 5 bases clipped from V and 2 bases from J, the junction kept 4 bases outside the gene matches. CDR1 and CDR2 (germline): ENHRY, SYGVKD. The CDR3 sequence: CAISTGGGQETQYF. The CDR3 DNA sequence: TGTGCCATCAGTACAGGGGGTGGGCAAGAGACCCAGTACTTC.

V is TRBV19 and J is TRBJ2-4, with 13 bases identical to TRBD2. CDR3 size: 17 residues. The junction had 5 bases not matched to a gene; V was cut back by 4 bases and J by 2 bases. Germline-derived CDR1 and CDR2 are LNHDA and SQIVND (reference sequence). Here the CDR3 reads CASSRLAGGVTKNIQYF. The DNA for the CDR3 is TGTGCCAGTAGTAGACTAGCGGGGGGTGTGACCAAAAACATTCAGTACTTC.

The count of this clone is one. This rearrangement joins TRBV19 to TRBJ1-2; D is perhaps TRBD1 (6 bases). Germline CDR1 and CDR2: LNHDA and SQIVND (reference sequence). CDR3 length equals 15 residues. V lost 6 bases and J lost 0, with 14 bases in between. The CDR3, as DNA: TGTGCCAGTAGCCTCAACAGGGTAGCTAACTATGGCTACACCTTC. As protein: CASSLNRVANYGYTF.

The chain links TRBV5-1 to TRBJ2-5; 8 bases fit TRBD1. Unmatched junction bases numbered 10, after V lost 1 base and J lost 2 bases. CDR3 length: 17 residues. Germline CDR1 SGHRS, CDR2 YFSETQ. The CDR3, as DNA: TGCGCCAGCAGCTTGAATCGGACAGGGTTGACTCAAGAGACCCAGTACTTC. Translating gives CASSLNRTGLTQETQYF.